This T cell receptor (beta chain) was observed in a study of T cells after yellow fever vaccination. Broader study findings: Weaker in magnitude, the secondary response showed a faster peak on day 5 versus 15. Post-booster repertoires again held most primary-vaccination clones (about 96% CD4, around 90% CD8). Repertoires obtained by FACS sorting could include abundant clonotypes that entered as contaminants from the bulk population.

This clonotype was recorded at least ten times. Its matching antigen is unknown. This CDR3 contains 14 residues. The germline V gene has CDR1 KGHSH and CDR2 LQKENI. The ends were cut back, 3 bases at V and 3 bases at J, with 11 bases in the middle. One entry per CDR3 protein results from TCRdb running MiXCR on the 5' RACE reads. Of about 250,000 distinct CDR3 sequences in the sample, more than 3.5% were seen once. The sequence was obtained from a young man who received the YFV17D yellow fever vaccine. This specimen was PBMCs, taken 15 days after the yellow fever booster vaccination. This chain joins TRBV18 and TRBJ1-1, with D maybe TRBD1 (6 bases). CDR3 sequence: CASSPGQDHTEAFF. Written as DNA, the CDR3 is TGTGCCAGCTCACCGGGACAAGACCACACTGAAGCTTTCTTT.